The present T cell receptor (beta chain) was sequenced within a study of blood T cells in healthy people across ages. Broader study findings: Unknown donor CMV status possibly confounded expanded clonotype changes.

This clonotype was found a few times. Its antigen is not identified. Alongside a J-beta primer mix, a sample-barcoded 5' primer served in a second PCR lasting about 7 to 12 cycles. Every sample gave at least 2.5 million paired-end reads containing CDR3. TCRdb reanalysed the 5' RACE reads using MiXCR and keeps one entry per CDR3 protein. This sample has approximately 800,000 distinct CDR3 sequences; around 25% occur once, and the top ten carry under 4%. This CDR3 has 17 residues. The germline CDR1 and CDR2 sequences are MNHEY and SVGAGI. Trimming removed 0 bases from V and 0 bases from J, with 15 bases in between. In addition, the sample was reused for a study of T cells of mothers and their children. That investigation notes: Researchers report slightly higher, though non-significant, overlap in related mother-child pairs than in unrelated pairs.

This TCR was sampled from a boy younger than 18 in good health. The rearrangement links TRBV6-5 to TRBJ2-7; weak D call: TRBD2 (5 bases). Sequenced: blood. The CDR3 here is CASSYSRTGMSSYEQYF. The CDR3, as DNA: TGTGCCAGCAGTTACTCGAGGACTGGGATGAGCTCCTACGAGCAGTACTTC.